The next 26 T cell receptor beta chains were all read from a single sample in a study of monozygotic twins with inflammatory bowel disease. TCRdb reanalyzed the 5' RACE reads, giving one entry per CDR3 protein sequence and no DNA. Its table lists nearly 450,000 distinct CDR3 sequences. Sequenced: blood. These receptors originate from a human donor with ulcerative colitis or Crohn's disease, or a healthy co-twin of an affected twin (not recorded which).

This chain connects TRBV29-1 to TRBJ1-2; lacking DNA, the TRBD1 call made by TCRdb goes unchecked. There are 16 residues in the CDR3. Germline CDR1 and CDR2: SQVTM and ANQGSEA. CDR3 protein: CSVAAGPREANYGYTF.

The chain uses TRBV15 and TRBJ1-6; TCRdb's D call, TRBD1, is unchecked because there is no DNA. CDR1 and CDR2 from the germline V gene are LNHNV and YYDKDF (reference sequence). The CDR3 extends over 15 amino acids. The CDR3 spells CATSRSTGGESPLHF. Filled out from reference TRBV15 and TRBJ1-6, the complete variable domain reads DAMVIQNPRYQVTQFGKPVTLSCSQTLNHNVMYWYQQKSSQAPKLLFHYYDKDFNNEADTPDNFQSRRPNTSFCFLDIRSPGLGDTAMYLCATSRSTGGESPLHFGNGTRLTVT.

The chain joins TRBV12-3 or TRBV12-4 to TRBJ1-2. The length of the CDR3 is 20 residues. The CDR3 sequence is CASSLGDWSSSVLLAYGYTF.

CDR3 protein: CASSLETANTGELFF. The rearrangement joins TRBV4-3 to TRBJ2-2. This CDR3 contains 15 residues. The germline V gene has CDR1 LGHNA and CDR2 YSLEER.

This chain connects TRBV5-1 to TRBJ2-7; checking the TCRdb D call of TRBD1 is not possible without DNA. Germline values: CDR1 SGHRS, CDR2 YFSETQ. The CDR3 spans 13 residues. CDR3 residues: CASTSRGSYEQYF.

The chain carries TRBV12-3 or TRBV12-4 and TRBJ2-1; TCRdb designates TRBD1, a call that cannot be tested without DNA. This CDR3 has 15 residues. The CDR3 here is CASSLKQQGGGEQFF.

This chain links TRBV6-4 with TRBJ2-2; TCRdb names TRBD1, which stays unverified in the absence of DNA. Germline CDR1 and CDR2: MRHNA and SNTAGT. This CDR3 contains 16 residues. CDR3 sequence: CASSDSWGMNTGELFF.

V and J are TRBV6-2 or TRBV6-3 and TRBJ1-5; TCRdb lists TRBD1, though no DNA is available to test this call. CDR3 length: 14 amino acids. Germline loops: CDR1 MNHEY, CDR2 SVGEGT. CDR3 residues: CASRRQGANQPQHF.

The genes are TRBV7-2 and TRBJ2-3; TCRdb's D gene call, TRBD1, goes unchecked for lack of DNA. The CDR3 covers 15 residues. The germline CDR1 and CDR2 sequences are SGHTA and FQGNSA. The CDR3 reads CTSSLTGGSTDTQYF. The full variable domain, in which reference TRBV7-2 and TRBJ2-3 provide the parts outside the CDR3, is GAGVSQSPSNKVTEKGKDVELRCDPISGHTALYWYRQSLGQGLEFLIYFQGNSAPDKSGLPSDRFSAERTGGSVSTLTIQRTQQEDSAVYLCTSSLTGGSTDTQYFGPGTRLTVL.

The chain has TRBV7-2 and TRBJ1-2; the D call of TRBD1 rests on TCRdb alone, since no DNA is present to check it. Germline CDR1 SGHTA, CDR2 FQGNSA. This CDR3 is 15 amino acids long. The CDR3 loop is CASSFTGTGGTGYTF.

The chain has TRBV7-8 and TRBJ2-2; TCRdb selects TRBD1, and the lack of DNA leaves this call unchecked. The CDR3 contains 15 residues. From germline, CDR1 is SGHVS and CDR2 FQNEAQ. CDR3: CASSRSQGRPGELFF.

The chain combines TRBV30 with TRBJ1-2. Germline-derived CDR1 and CDR2 are GTSNPN and SVGIG (reference sequence). CDR3 length equals 14 residues. CDR3 in amino acids: CAWSVRIANYGYTF.

CDR3: CASKTGNTEAFF. The chain joins TRBV12-5 to TRBJ1-1. CDR3 length: 12 amino acids. CDR1 and CDR2 (germline): LGHNT, FRNRAP.

V usage is TRBV27 and J usage is TRBJ2-7; with no DNA, the TCRdb D assignment of TRBD1 cannot be verified. CDR1 and CDR2 (germline): MNHEY, SMNVEV (reference sequence). CDR3 length: 15 residues. This chain's CDR3 is CASSPRDTYSYEQYF.

This clonotype ranks as medium-sized in terms of frequency. The chain is built from TRBV5-1 and TRBJ2-7; TCRdb returns TRBD1, unconfirmable since there is no DNA. The length of the CDR3 is 14 residues. Germline CDR1 and CDR2: SGHRS and YFSETQ. This chain's CDR3 is CASSPGTLTYEQYF.

CDR3: CASSASSGTYNEQFF. The chain carries TRBV7-2 and TRBJ2-1; TCRdb calls TRBD2, which cannot be checked without DNA. This CDR3 has 15 amino acids. Germline V CDR1 and CDR2: SGHTA, FQGNSA.

V usage is TRBV28 and J usage is TRBJ2-3. This CDR3 is built from 14 residues. CDR1 is MDHEN and CDR2 is SYDVKM in the germline V gene. This CDR3 reads CASSFAGNTDTQYF.

The V gene is TRBV30, the J gene TRBJ2-1; TCRdb gives TRBD1 as the D gene, but with no DNA this cannot be confirmed. The CDR3 is 13 amino acids. Germline V gene lookup returns CDR1 GTSNPN and CDR2 SVGIG (reference sequence). Here the CDR3 reads CAWSGGTYNEQFF. Based on the CDR3 plus reference TRBV30 and TRBJ2-1, the full variable domain is SQTIHQWPATLVQPVGSPLSLECTVEGTSNPNLYWYRQAAGRGLQLLFYSVGIGQISSEVPQNLSASRPQDRQFILSSKKLLLSDSGFYLCAWSGGTYNEQFFGPGTRLTVL.

The chain carries TRBV5-1 and TRBJ2-3; TCRdb names TRBD1, which stays unverified in the absence of DNA. Germline assignment: CDR1 SGHRS and CDR2 YFSETQ. The CDR3 extends over 15 amino acids. CDR3 sequence reads: CASSLEGAPQDTQYF.

J is TRBJ1-1 and V is TRBV20-1; without DNA, the TCRdb call of TRBD1 cannot be checked. CDR3 size: 15 residues. Germline lookup yields CDR1 DFQATT and CDR2 SNEGSKA (reference sequence). CDR3 sequence reads: CSAYVEEAGDTEAFF.

The genes are TRBV12-3 or TRBV12-4 and TRBJ1-3. CDR3 length: 15 residues. The CDR3 loop reads CASSLGGGVGNTIYF.

This chain links TRBV12-3 or TRBV12-4 with TRBJ2-7; the D call from TCRdb, TRBD1, cannot be confirmed without DNA. CDR3 size: 12 residues. The chain's CDR3 is CASSRLGAPKYF.

V gene TRBV5-1 combines with J gene TRBJ2-1; TCRdb proposes TRBD1, but this gene call is untestable without DNA. Germline CDR1 is SGHRS and CDR2 is YFSETQ. CDR3 size: 14 residues. CDR3 amino acids: CASSREGQYNEQFF. Filled out from reference TRBV5-1 and TRBJ2-1, the complete variable domain reads KAGVTQTPRYLIKTRGQQVTLSCSPISGHRSVSWYQQTPGQGLQFLFEYFSETQRNKGNFPGRFSGRQFSNSRSEMNVSTLELGDSALYLCASSREGQYNEQFFGPGTRLTVL.

The CDR3 is CASQGWGARNQPQHF. The chain combines TRBV6-4 with TRBJ1-5; the TRBD1 assignment by TCRdb is unverifiable without DNA. This CDR3 contains 15 residues. Germline values: CDR1 MRHNA, CDR2 SNTAGT.

CDR3 protein: CASSQVLWGGRQEQFF. V gene TRBV4-1 combines with J gene TRBJ2-1; the TCRdb D gene call, TRBD1, has no DNA to confirm it. The CDR3 sequence is 16 residues long. In germline, CDR1 is MGHRA, CDR2 YSYEKL.

The chain carries TRBV20-1 and TRBJ2-7; TCRdb gives TRBD2 as the D gene, but with no DNA this cannot be confirmed. Germline lookup yields CDR1 DFQATT and CDR2 SNEGSKA (reference sequence). This CDR3 is built from 17 residues. Here the CDR3 reads CSAPAGTSGRDSYEQYF.